This T cell receptor (beta chain) was profiled in a study of T cells expressing NK-cell markers. On the study more broadly: It was sorted CD3+CD56+NKG2C+, CD3+CD56+NKG2C- and CD3+CD56-NKG2C+ T cells that supplied the TCR beta repertoires.

TCRdb reprocessed the 5' RACE reads and keeps a single row for each CDR3 protein, giving no DNA. The sample has roughly 390,000 distinct CDR3 sequences. There are 19 residues in the CDR3. Germline-derived CDR1 and CDR2 are MNHEY and SVGAGI. This receptor was obtained from a man between 18 and 69 years old in good health. Sequencing was performed on blood T cells: a sorted CD56 or NKG2C T cell subset, CD4+ or CD8+ T cells, or bulk PBMC T cells (not recorded which). The chain employs TRBV6-5 and TRBJ2-2; TCRdb outputs TRBD1, but without DNA this stays unchecked. The CDR3 loop reads CASSYSFRQGGGNTGELFF.